This T cell receptor (beta chain) was captured by sequencing in a study of cytomegalovirus exposure and HLA in healthy donors. For the study at large: Later analysis reported that the approximately 130 validation repertoires shared the platform of the roughly 700 first-cohort repertoires. Study results and caveats: In vitro confirmation showed a few CMV-associated chains to be CMV antigen specific. The investigators catalogued 150 to 200 TCR beta chains as cytomegalovirus-associated.

With respect to this clone: Its specificity is not known.

Measured with immunoSEQ multiplex PCR; TCRdb has only the in-frame clones, and not every one. The sample comprises about 57,000 clones, approximately 93% of which are singletons, and roughly 5.2% rests with the top ten. The CDR3 has 13 residues. V was clipped by 5 bases and J by 5 bases, with 12 bases between them. CDR1 and CDR2 (germline): SGHAT, FQNNGV. This TCR was recovered from a woman between 18 and 29 years old in good health and CMV-seronegative. What was sequenced was PBMCs. The V gene is TRBV11-2, the J gene TRBJ1-1; possibly TRBD1 for D (5 bases). CDR3 coding DNA: TGTGCCAGCAGCCCGAGGAGGGGTACTGAAGCTTTCTTT. Translated: CASSPRRGTEAFF.